Below are 29 T cell receptor beta chains sequenced from a single sample in a study of regulatory T cells in long-lasting Graves disease. To make TCR beta libraries, researchers used iRepertoire HTBI primers and Arm-PCR of CDR3 regions. TCRdb analysed the multiplex PCR reads with MiXCR anew, one entry per CDR3 protein. The data hold about 520,000 distinct CDR3 sequences, with approximately 12% observed a single time. Time point described: newly diagnosed GD, antithyroid drugs for less than 3 months. Extracted RNA from PBMCs served as the source of the TCR library. Another study also made use of these data, one on T cells in Graves' hyperthyroidism and ophthalmopathy.

The sample was peripheral blood mononuclear cells (PBMCs), taken at new diagnosis, from a patient treated with antithyroid drugs. These receptors all stem from a woman aged 30 to 39 with Graves disease.

This clonotype has at least ten counts. The chain links TRBV12-3 or TRBV12-4 to TRBJ2-1, with 9 bases aligning to TRBD1. The CDR3 extends over 15 amino acids. V trimming: 7 bases; J trimming: 4 bases; junction bases outside the gene matches: 8. CDR3 residues: CASTGTGRTYNEQFF. The CDR3 DNA reads TGTGCCAGCACAGGGACAGGGAGAACATACAATGAGCAGTTCTTC.

The sample holds many counts of this clonotype. The chain carries TRBV6-2 or TRBV6-3 and TRBJ2-1; 10 nucleotides align to TRBD2. V lost 0 bases to trimming and J lost 0 bases; unmatched junction nucleotides: 11. The CDR3 length is 20 residues. Germline CDR1 and CDR2: MNHEY and SVGEGT. CDR3 sequence (DNA): TGTGCCAGCAGTTACTCCCTAGCGGGAGACACCCTACACTCCTACAATGAGCAGTTCTTC. Translated: CASSYSLAGDTLHSYNEQFF.

This clonotype was found many times. The chain combines TRBV3-1 with TRBJ2-3; D gene uncertain. CDR3 length: 13 residues. Per the germline V gene, CDR1 is LGHDT and CDR2 is YNNKEL (reference sequence). The V gene lost 4 bases and the J gene lost 4 bases, with 9 bases spanning the gap. CDR3 sequence reads: CASSRDASDTQYF. The CDR3 DNA reads as TGTGCCAGCAGCCGGGATGCTTCAGATACGCAGTATTTT.

The rearrangement joins TRBV7-2 to TRBJ2-1; 14 bases map to TRBD2. Trimming took 5 bases from V and 10 from J; bases not matched to a gene: 7. The CDR3 length is 15 residues. The germline CDR1 and CDR2 sequences are SGHTA and FQGNSA. The CDR3 DNA follows: TGTGCCAGCAGCCCCCGACTAGCGGGAGGGCAAGAGCAGTTCTTC. This codes for CASSPRLAGGQEQFF.

This clonotype was seen at least ten times. The rearrangement joins TRBV2 to TRBJ2-7; possible D gene TRBD1, 5 bases. This CDR3 region has 14 residues. CDR1 is SNHLY, CDR2 FYNNEI, per germline. The V end was cut by 3 bases, the J end by 4 bases, with 13 bases between. The CDR3, as DNA: TGTGCCAGCAGTGACTCGCAGGGCGCTTACGAGCAGTACTTC. Translating it yields CASSDSQGAYEQYF.

CDR3 loop: CAWCRTGGISGYTF. CDR3 nucleotide sequence: TGTGCCTGGTGTCGGACAGGGGGCATCAGTGGCTACACCTTC. This rearrangement joins TRBV30 to TRBJ1-2, with 11 bases lining up with TRBD1. Trimming at V came to 5 bases and at J to 7 bases, leaving 9 bases not matched to a gene. This CDR3 has 14 amino acids. CDR1 is GTSNPN and CDR2 is SVGIG in the germline V gene (reference sequence).

V and J are TRBV7-2 and TRBJ1-1; D is possibly TRBD1 (5 bases). The germline V and J ends were trimmed by 5 bases and 3 bases, with 13 bases remaining between them. The CDR3 is 14 amino acids. Germline CDR1 SGHTA, CDR2 FQGNSA. CDR3 nucleotide sequence: TGTGCCAGCAGCCAACTAGGGGAGTACACTGAAGCTTTCTTT. Protein: CASSQLGEYTEAFF.

The sample holds many counts of this clonotype. This sequence joins TRBV7-9 and TRBJ2-5; D not resolved. V lost 3 bases, J lost 0 bases, and 5 bases lay in between. CDR3 length equals 13 residues. Looked up from germline, CDR1 is SEHNR and CDR2 is FQNEAQ (reference sequence). The CDR3 sequence: CASSFGNQETQYF. For the CDR3, the DNA is TGTGCCAGCAGCTTCGGCAACCAAGAGACCCAGTACTTC.

This clonotype was seen a handful of times. The CDR3 nucleotides read TGTGCCAGCAGCCAATATGGGCAGGGTTATGGCTACACCTTC. Protein sequence: CASSQYGQGYGYTF. The J gene is TRBJ1-2, the V gene TRBV16, with D possibly matching TRBD1 (5 bases). The CDR3 spans 14 residues. Germline-derived CDR1 and CDR2 are KGHSY and FQNENV. The ends were cut back, 1 base at V and 5 bases at J, with 11 bases in the middle.

This clonotype was recorded many times. V is TRBV13 and J is TRBJ1-2; D is undetermined. V was pared by 2 bases and J by 4 bases, with 11 bases between. Germline CDR1 PRHDT, CDR2 FYEKMQ (reference sequence). This CDR3 region has 14 residues. DNA for the CDR3: TGTGCCAGCAGCTTAAGAGGGCAGAGCTATGGCTACACCTTC. Protein sequence: CASSLRGQSYGYTF. Variable domain in full (rest from reference TRBV13 and TRBJ1-2): AAGVIQSPRHLIKEKRETATLKCYPIPRHDTVYWYQQGPGQDPQFLISFYEKMQSDKGSIPDRFSAQQFSDYHSELNMSSLELGDSALYFCASSLRGQSYGYTFGSGTRLTVV.

The rearrangement uses TRBV13 and TRBJ2-7, with 9 bases fitting TRBD2. The CDR3 contains 15 residues. Unmatched junction bases numbered 8, after V lost 5 bases and J lost 3 bases. Germline CDR1 reads PRHDT; CDR2 reads FYEKMQ (reference sequence). Here the CDR3 DNA reads TGTGCCAGCAGCCCCCTGTCTAGCGGGAACTACGAGCAGTACTTC. Encoded protein: CASSPLSSGNYEQYF.

This clonotype has ten or more counts. The chain joins TRBV7-9 to TRBJ2-1, with 13 bases fitting TRBD2. Germline trimming cut 5 bases from V and 8 bases from J; bases unmatched to any gene: 9. This CDR3 is 16 amino acids long. The V gene's germline CDR1 is SEHNR and CDR2 FQNEAQ (reference sequence). Here the CDR3 DNA reads TGTGCCAGCAGCCGCCGGACTAGCGGGAGTTGGTATGAGCAGTTCTTC. It specifies CASSRRTSGSWYEQFF.

This clonotype appeared a single time. Its ends do not fully match the called genes, so a read error is possible. The chain employs TRBV7-9 and TRBJ1-4; unclear D gene. The CDR3 is 15 amino acids. Germline V gene sequence: CDR1 SEHNR, CDR2 FQNEAQ (reference sequence). CDR3 sequence (DNA): TGTGCCATCAGCTTAGATGGCGGGTTGAGTGAAAAACTGTTTTTT. Amino acids: CAISLDGGLSEKLFF.

This clonotype was seen at least ten times. The chain recombines TRBV2 with TRBJ2-2; 11 bases match TRBD2. The V and J ends lost 4 bases and 6 bases, in that order; junction bases with no gene match: 4. The germline CDR1 and CDR2 sequences are SNHLY and FYNNEI. There are 15 residues in the CDR3. CDR3 amino acids: CASSALAGVAGELFF. CDR3 bases: TGTGCCAGCAGTGCACTAGCGGGAGTGGCCGGGGAGCTGTTTTTT.

This sequence joins TRBV3-1 and TRBJ1-1; D might be TRBD1 (6 bases). The germline V and J ends were trimmed by 6 bases and 6 bases, with 14 bases remaining between them. There are 13 residues in the CDR3. Germline CDR1 LGHDT, CDR2 YNNKEL (reference sequence). CDR3 DNA: TGTGCCAGCAGTTTGCCCGGGGGCGCTGAAGCTTTCTTT. Its protein is CASSLPGGAEAFF. Full variable domain (remainder filled in from reference TRBV3-1 and TRBJ1-1): DTAVSQTPKYLVTQMGNDKSIKCEQNLGHDTMYWYKQDSKKFLKIMFSYNNKELIINETVPNRFSPKSPDKAHLNLHINSLELGDSAVYFCASSLPGGAEAFFGQGTRLTVV.

This clonotype was recorded many times. The V gene is TRBV19, the J gene TRBJ2-3, with 9 positions matching TRBD2. Germline CDR1 and CDR2: LNHDA and SQIVND (reference sequence). The CDR3 is 16 residues long. V shed 8 bases, J shed 3 bases, and the junction held 12 bases outside the gene matches. The CDR3 nucleotides read TGTGCCAGTGAGGAGAGATTGCGGGAGGGGACAGATACGCAGTATTTT. Protein: CASEERLREGTDTQYF.

This clonotype was recorded at least ten times. The rearrangement uses TRBV2 and TRBJ1-1; D is uncertain. The CDR3 loop spans 13 amino acids. V lost 7 bases to trimming and J lost 0 bases, with 9 bases between them. The germline V gene encodes CDR1 SNHLY and CDR2 FYNNEI. The CDR3 spells CASNNRVNTEAFF. CDR3 nucleotide sequence: TGTGCCAGCAATAACAGAGTGAACACTGAAGCTTTCTTT.

This clonotype has a count of ten or more. V and J are TRBV4-3 and TRBJ1-6, with D maybe TRBD1 (5 bases). Trimming left V 2 bases short and J 16 bases short, with 21 bases between. CDR3 length: 15 residues. Germline-derived CDR1 and CDR2 are LGHNA and YSLEER. The CDR3: CASSQHRIPGQGLHF. CDR3 coding DNA: TGCGCCAGCAGCCAACATCGCATCCCCGGGCAGGGACTCCACTTT.

The CDR3 DNA sequence: TGCGCCAGCAGCCAAGATTGGTCAGGTCACACCGGGGAGCTGTTTTTT. This sequence encodes CASSQDWSGHTGELFF. The gene calls are TRBV4-3 and TRBJ2-2; unclear D gene. The CDR3 is 16 residues long. Germline V gene sequence: CDR1 LGHNA, CDR2 YSLEER. V was clipped by 0 bases and J by 3 bases, with 11 bases between them.

This clonotype turned up a few times. J is TRBJ1-1 and V is TRBV6-5; D call uncertain. Germline V gene lookup returns CDR1 MNHEY and CDR2 SVGAGI. The CDR3 is made up of 16 amino acids. Deletions cut 2 bases from V and 2 bases from J, with 15 bases between. The DNA for the CDR3 is TGTGCCAGCAGTTACGTAAGGACTAGCTCCAACACTGAAGCTTTCTTT. This translates into CASSYVRTSSNTEAFF.

This clonotype was counted a few times. This chain joins TRBV29-1 and TRBJ2-2; no definite D call. Trimming left V 7 bases short and J 2 bases short, with 20 bases between. Germline V gene lookup returns CDR1 SQVTM and CDR2 ANQGSEA. This CDR3 has 16 residues. CDR3 in DNA: TGCAGCGCCTCCCTCTGGGCAGTCGAAAACACCGGGGAGCTGTTTTTT. Its protein is CSASLWAVENTGELFF.

This clonotype has a count of ten or more. The J gene is TRBJ2-6, the V gene TRBV6-9; D is unclear. The CDR3 runs 15 residues. V was shortened by 4 bases and J by 0 bases, with 7 bases between the two germline ends. Germline V gives CDR1 MNHGY, CDR2 SVAAGI. The CDR3 loop is CASSSTDSGANVLTF. For the CDR3, the DNA is TGTGCCAGCAGTTCAACTGACTCTGGGGCCAACGTCCTGACTTTC.

This chain uses TRBV7-9 with TRBJ2-3; 8 nucleotides line up with TRBD1. Losses at the gene ends were 5 bases for V and 4 bases for J; bases not matched to a gene: 8. The CDR3 sequence is 15 residues long. Germline V gives CDR1 SEHNR, CDR2 FQNEAQ (reference sequence). CDR3 nucleotide sequence: TGTGCCAGCAGCACGGACAGGGTAGAGGCAGATACGCAGTATTTT. This sequence encodes CASSTDRVEADTQYF.

This clonotype has only a few counts. The V call is TRBV4-3, the J call TRBJ2-7; D perhaps matches TRBD2 (5 bases). Germline V gene data show CDR1 as LGHNA and CDR2 as YSLEER. The CDR3 sequence is 17 residues long. Trimming cost V 0 bases and J 2 bases, with 17 bases left between them. The CDR3, as DNA: TGCGCCAGCAGCCAAGATAACCAAGAGTTCGGGGCCTACGAGCAGTACTTC. Its translation is CASSQDNQEFGAYEQYF.

This clonotype was seen repeatedly, ten times or more. The rearrangement links TRBV6-5 to TRBJ2-4, with 7 bases fitting TRBD2. The CDR3 runs to 13 residues. Germline lookup yields CDR1 MNHEY and CDR2 SVGAGI. V shed 0 bases and J 9 bases; nucleotides not matched to a gene: 2. As DNA, the CDR3 is TGTGCCAGCAGTTACTCGGGGGGGTTCATTCAGTACTTC. It encodes CASSYSGGFIQYF.

In this sample, this clonotype turned up a few times. This chain's CDR3 is CASSPGGSLPLNTEAFF. In DNA, the CDR3 is TGTGCCAGCAGTCCCGGGGGGAGTCTCCCCTTGAACACTGAAGCTTTCTTT. The gene calls are TRBV27 and TRBJ1-1, with a weak D call TRBD1 (5 bases). Between the trimmed V and J ends, which lost 5 bases and 0 bases, there was a span of 19 bases. This CDR3 has 17 amino acids. The V gene's germline CDR1 is MNHEY and CDR2 SMNVEV (reference sequence).

This clonotype was counted at least ten times. The rearrangement joins TRBV12-3 or TRBV12-4 to TRBJ2-1, with D perhaps TRBD2 (6 bases). The CDR3 loop spans 16 amino acids. Trimming cost V 3 bases and J 9 bases, with 21 bases left between them. The CDR3 region is CASSFSPWREESEQFF. CDR3 DNA sequence: TGTGCCAGCAGTTTTTCTCCCTGGCGGGAAGAGAGTGAGCAGTTCTTC.

The sample holds many counts of this clonotype. V and J are TRBV20-1 and TRBJ1-4; D not certain. Per the germline V gene, CDR1 is DFQATT and CDR2 is SNEGSKA (reference sequence). With 1 base removed from V and 4 bases from J, the gap between germline ends came to 16 bases. This CDR3 is 16 amino acids long. This CDR3 is CSARVKVGQVNEKLFF. The CDR3 region has the DNA TGCAGTGCTAGAGTAAAGGTCGGCCAGGTTAATGAAAAACTGTTTTTT.

This clonotype was counted between two and nine times. V usage is TRBV2 and J usage is TRBJ1-5; a possible D gene is TRBD1 (5 bases). The germline V gene has CDR1 SNHLY and CDR2 FYNNEI. V dropped 0 bases and J dropped 5 bases, with 8 bases sitting between them. The CDR3 extends over 14 amino acids. In DNA form, the CDR3 reads TGTGCCAGCAGTGAAGCGACAGAAGATCAGCCCCAGCATTTT. Translation: CASSEATEDQPQHF.